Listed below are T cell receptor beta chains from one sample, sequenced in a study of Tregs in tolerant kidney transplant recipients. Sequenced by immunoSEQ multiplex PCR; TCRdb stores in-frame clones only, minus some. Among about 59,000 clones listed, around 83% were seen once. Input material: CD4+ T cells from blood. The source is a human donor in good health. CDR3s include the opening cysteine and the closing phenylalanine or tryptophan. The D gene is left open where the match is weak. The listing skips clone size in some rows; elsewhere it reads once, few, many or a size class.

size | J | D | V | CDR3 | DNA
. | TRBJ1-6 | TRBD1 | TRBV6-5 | CASSRGGDSPLHF | TGTGCCAGCAGCAGGGGGGGGGATTCACCCCTCCACTTT
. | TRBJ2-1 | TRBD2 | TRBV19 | CASSPRLAVYNEQFF | TGTGCCAGTAGTCCTCGACTAGCGGTTTACAATGAGCAGTTCTTC
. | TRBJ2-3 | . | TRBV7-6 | CASSTTGDTQYF | TGTGCCAGCAGCACAACAGGAGATACGCAGTATTTT
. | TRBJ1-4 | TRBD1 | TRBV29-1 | CSVAQGDEKLFF | TGCAGCGTGGCACAGGGGGACGAAAAACTGTTTTTT
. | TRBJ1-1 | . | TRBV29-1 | CSVGGTNTEAFF | TGCAGCGTAGGGGGTACGAACACTGAAGCTTTCTTT
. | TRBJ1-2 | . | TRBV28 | CASRSGTVYGYTF | TGTGCCAGCCGAAGTGGGACTGTCTATGGCTACACCTTC
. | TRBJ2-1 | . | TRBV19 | CASSIAATYNEQFF | TGTGCCAGTAGTATAGCAGCGACCTACAATGAGCAGTTCTTC
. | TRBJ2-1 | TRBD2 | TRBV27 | CASSTSKEAGVYYNEQFF | TGTGCCAGCAGCACCTCGAAAGAAGCGGGAGTGTACTACAATGAGCAGTTCTTC
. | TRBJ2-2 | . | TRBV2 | CASSEKRTVQTGELFF | TGTGCCAGCAGTGAAAAGCGAACCGTGCAAACCGGGGAGCTGTTTTTT
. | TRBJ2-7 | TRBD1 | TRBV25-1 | CATAGTGTYEQYF | TGTGCCACAGCCGGGACAGGGACATACGAGCAGTACTTC
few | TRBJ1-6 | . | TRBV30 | CAWNSGSLWDNSPLHF | TGTGCCTGGAACTCGGGGTCTCTCTGGGATAATTCACCCCTCCACTTT
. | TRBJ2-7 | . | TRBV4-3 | CASSHGGGNVQYF | TGCGCCAGCAGCCACGGTGGGGGGAACGTGCAGTACTTC
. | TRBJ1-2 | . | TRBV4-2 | CASSQDRTENGYTF | TGTGCCAGCAGCCAAGATCGGACCGAAAATGGCTACACCTTC
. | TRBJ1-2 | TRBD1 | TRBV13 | CASSLVQRGREYGYTF | TGTGCCAGCAGCTTAGTACAGAGGGGGCGAGAATATGGCTACACCTTC
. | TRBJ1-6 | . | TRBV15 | CATSRGGDGANSPLHF | TGTGCCACCAGCAGAGGGGGGGATGGGGCCAATTCACCCCTCCACTTT
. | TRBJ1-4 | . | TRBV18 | CASSLSATNEKLFF | TGTGCCAGCTCACTCAGTGCAACTAATGAAAAACTGTTTTTT
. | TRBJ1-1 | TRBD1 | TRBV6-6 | CAISRQGGENEAFF | TGTGCCATCAGTAGACAGGGAGGTGAAAATGAAGCTTTCTTT
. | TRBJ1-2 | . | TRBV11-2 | CASSLIRDNYGYTF | TGTGCCAGCAGCTTGATCAGGGATAACTATGGCTACACCTTC
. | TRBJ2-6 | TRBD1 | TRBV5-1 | CASSSTGVGSGANVLTF | TGCGCCAGCAGTTCGACAGGGGTAGGCTCTGGGGCCAACGTCCTGACTTTC
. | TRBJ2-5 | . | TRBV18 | CASSPGTPETQYF | TGTGCCAGCTCACCTGGGACCCCAGAGACCCAGTACTTC
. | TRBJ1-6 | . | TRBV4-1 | CASSPLGSPLHF | TGCGCCAGCAGCCCCCTGGGTTCACCCCTCCACTTT
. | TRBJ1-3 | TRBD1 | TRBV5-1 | CASSSTGLGNTIYF | TGCGCCAGCAGCTCGACAGGGCTTGGAAACACCATATATTTT
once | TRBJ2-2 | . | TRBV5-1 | CASRSSGNTGELFF | TGCGCCAGCAGATCCAGCGGGAACACCGGGGAGCTGTTTTTT
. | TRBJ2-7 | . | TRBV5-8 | CASSRVYEQYF | TGTGCCAGCAGCCGGGTCTACGAGCAGTACTTC
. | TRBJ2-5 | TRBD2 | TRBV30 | CAWSGGLAGPVGTQYF | TGTGCCTGGAGTGGGGGGCTAGCGGGGCCGGTGGGGACCCAGTACTTC
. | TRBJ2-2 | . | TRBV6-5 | CASSYGRQVITGELFF | TGTGCCAGCAGTTACGGTCGACAGGTTATCACCGGGGAGCTGTTTTTT
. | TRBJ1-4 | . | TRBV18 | CASSRRELATNEKLFF | TGTGCCAGCTCACGCCGAGAGCTTGCAACTAATGAAAAACTGTTTTTT